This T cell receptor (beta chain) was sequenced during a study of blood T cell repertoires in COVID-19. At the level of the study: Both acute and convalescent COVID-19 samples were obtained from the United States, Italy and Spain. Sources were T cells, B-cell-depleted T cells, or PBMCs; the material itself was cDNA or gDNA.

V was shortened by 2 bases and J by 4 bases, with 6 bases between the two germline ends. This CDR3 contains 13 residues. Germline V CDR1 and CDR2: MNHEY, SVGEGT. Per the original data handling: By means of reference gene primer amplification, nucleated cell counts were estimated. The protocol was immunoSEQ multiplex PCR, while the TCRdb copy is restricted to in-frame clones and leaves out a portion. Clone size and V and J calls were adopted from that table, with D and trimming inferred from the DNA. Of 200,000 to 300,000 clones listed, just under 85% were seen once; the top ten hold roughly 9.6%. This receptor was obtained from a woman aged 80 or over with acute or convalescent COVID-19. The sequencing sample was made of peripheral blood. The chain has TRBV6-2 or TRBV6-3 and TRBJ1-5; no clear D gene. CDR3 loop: CASSYEENQPQHF. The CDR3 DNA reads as TGTGCCAGCAGTTACGAGGAGAATCAGCCCCAGCATTTT.